This T cell receptor (beta chain) was obtained from a study of PD-1 blockade in classical Hodgkin lymphoma. Time point specified: cycle 4 day 1 (C4D1), after 5 to 7 weeks of nivolumab. Exposure to brentuximab vedotin varied, and each patient had relapsed following autologous stem cell transplantation. This CDR3 spans 13 amino acids. The V and J ends lost 3 bases and 2 bases respectively, with 5 bases between them. The germline V gene encodes CDR1 SGHAT and CDR2 FQDESV (reference sequence). TCRdb's table, derived via immunoSEQ multiplex PCR, lists solely in-frame clones and lacks some. The data show tens of thousands of clones, about 83% seen once.

This TCR was recovered from a human donor with classical Hodgkin lymphoma. The sequencing here drew on peripheral blood mononuclear cells (PBMCs), taken before the fourth cycle of nivolumab. The chain employs TRBV11-1 and TRBJ2-1; D uncertain. The CDR3 protein is CASSFGTYNEQFF. Written as DNA, the CDR3 is TGTGCCAGCAGCTTCGGCACCTACAATGAGCAGTTCTTC.